The following is a T cell receptor (beta chain) sequence with its context. The record originates from a study of blood T cell repertoires in COVID-19. Study summary: The United States, Italy and Spain provided the acute and convalescent COVID-19 samples. PBMCs, B-cell-depleted T cells, or T cells provided the cDNA or gDNA that made up the material.

Germline CDR1 is SGHDN and CDR2 is FVKESK. The CDR3 is 15 residues long. Trimming took 2 bases from V and 2 from J; bases not matched to a gene: 2. Source study methods: Amplification of reference gene primers was used by the study to estimate nucleated cell counts. The protocol was immunoSEQ multiplex PCR, while the TCRdb copy is restricted to in-frame clones and leaves out a portion. From that table come the V and J calls and clone size; the DNA was used to work out D and trimming. The table has fewer than 250,000 clones, around 88% seen once. This clonotype was sampled from a man in his fifties or sixties with active or convalescent COVID-19. The material sequenced was peripheral blood. V and J are TRBV14 and TRBJ2-3; 9 bases fit TRBD2. CDR3 DNA: TGTGCCAGCAGCCAATCTAGCGGGGTCACAGATACGCAGTATTTT. Translation gives CASSQSSGVTDTQYF.